This T cell receptor (beta chain) came from a study of shared clonotypes between healthy human individuals. Study conclusions and caveats: Limitation of the genetic and exposure-history diversity represented came from the few donors. Naive subsets, compared against memory subsets, generally had larger estimated richness values. When compared with the clonotypes that were shared by all four sorted-subset donors, the non-shared clonotypes turned out to have lower generation probabilities.

Generated by immunoSEQ multiplex PCR, the TCRdb table keeps only in-frame clones and is missing some. This table holds a few hundred thousand clones, 80% to 90% found once. The CDR3 loop spans 13 amino acids. V was pared by 4 bases and J by 0 bases, with 7 bases between. Germline CDR1 reads SQVTM; CDR2 reads ANQGSEA. A note on this clone: What it binds is not known.

Sequences were obtained from memory CD8+ T cells sorted from blood. Subset denoted: CD45RO+ cells pooled with CCR7-negative TemRA cells. The source of this sequence is a man younger than 35 in good health. This rearrangement joins TRBV29-1 to TRBJ1-3; D is ambiguous. The CDR3 spells CSVGEASGNTIYF. The CDR3 DNA reads as TGCAGCGTTGGAGAGGCCTCTGGAAACACCATATATTTT. Full variable domain (remainder filled in from reference TRBV29-1 and TRBJ1-3): SAVISQKPSRDICQRGTSLTIQCQVDSQVTMMFWYRQQPGQSLTLIATANQGSEATYESGFVIDKFPISRPNLTFSTLTVSNMSPEDSSIYLCSVGEASGNTIYFGEGSWLTVV.